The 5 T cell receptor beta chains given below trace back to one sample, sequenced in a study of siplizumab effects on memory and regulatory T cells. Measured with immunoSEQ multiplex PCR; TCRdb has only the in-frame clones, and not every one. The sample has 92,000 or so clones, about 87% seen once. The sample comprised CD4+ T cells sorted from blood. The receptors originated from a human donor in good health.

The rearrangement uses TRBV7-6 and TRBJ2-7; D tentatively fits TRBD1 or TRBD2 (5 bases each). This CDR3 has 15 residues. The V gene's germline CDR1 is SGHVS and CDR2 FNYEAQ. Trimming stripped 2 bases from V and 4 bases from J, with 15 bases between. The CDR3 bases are TGTGCCAGCAGCTTAAGGTCAGGGAGCGTGTACGAGCAGTACTTC. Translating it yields CASSLRSGSVYEQYF.

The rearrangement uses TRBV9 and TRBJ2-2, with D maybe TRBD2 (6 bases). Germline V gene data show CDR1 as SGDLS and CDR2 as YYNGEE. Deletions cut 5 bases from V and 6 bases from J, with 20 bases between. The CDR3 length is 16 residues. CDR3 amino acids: CASSITIGSSAGELFF. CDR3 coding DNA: TGTGCCAGCAGTATAACCATCGGGAGTTCGGCCGGGGAGCTGTTTTTT.

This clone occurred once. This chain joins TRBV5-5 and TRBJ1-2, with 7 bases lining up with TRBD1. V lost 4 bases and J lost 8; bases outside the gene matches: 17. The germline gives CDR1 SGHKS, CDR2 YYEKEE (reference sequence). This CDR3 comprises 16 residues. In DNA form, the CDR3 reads TGTGCCAGCAGCCGGAGGGAGGGGGCTACTGACGGAGGCTACACCTTC. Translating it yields CASSRREGATDGGYTF.

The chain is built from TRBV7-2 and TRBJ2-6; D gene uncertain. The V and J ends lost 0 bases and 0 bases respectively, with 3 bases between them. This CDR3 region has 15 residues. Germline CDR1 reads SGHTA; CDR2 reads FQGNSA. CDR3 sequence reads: CASSLALSGANVLTF. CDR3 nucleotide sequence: TGTGCCAGCAGCTTAGCTCTCTCTGGGGCCAACGTCCTGACTTTC.

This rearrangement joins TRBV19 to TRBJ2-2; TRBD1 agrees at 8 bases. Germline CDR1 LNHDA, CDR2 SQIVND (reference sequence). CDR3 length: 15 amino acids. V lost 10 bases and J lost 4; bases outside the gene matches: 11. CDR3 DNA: TGTGCCACTAGAGGGCAGGGGGCCTTCACCGGGGAGCTGTTTTTT. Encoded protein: CATRGQGAFTGELFF.